This TCR beta chain was sequenced in a study of shared clonotypes between healthy human individuals. Across the study: In total, the donors were a couple of women and a few men aged 18 to 49.

CD45RO-negative CD8 cells positively selected for CCR7 made up the naive population, which excluded terminally differentiated effector memory CD45RA+ cells. Germline V gene sequence: CDR1 MGHRA, CDR2 YSYEKL. V was pared by 6 bases and J by 1 base, with 16 bases between. The CDR3 is 16 residues long. Method: immunoSEQ multiplex PCR; TCRdb's copy keeps in-frame clones and lacks some. The sample yields around 2,000,000 clones, roughly 95% seen once. The rearrangement links TRBV4-1 to TRBJ1-3; weak D call: TRBD1 (5 bases). Sequences were obtained from naive CD8+ T cells sorted from blood. The clonotype comes from a man in his late teens or twenties in good health. The chain's CDR3 is CASSGETDYSGNTIYF. The CDR3 bases are TGCGCCAGCAGTGGCGAGACAGATTATTCTGGAAACACCATATATTTT.